The clone carrying this T cell receptor beta chain was counted many times. Its target is not known. Separate cDNA molecules each had unique molecular identifiers attached to them. TCRdb redid the calling of the 5' RACE reads with MiXCR, one entry per CDR3 protein. The sample carries 50,000 to 55,000 distinct CDR3 sequences, 7.5% to 10% recorded once. The source of the sample is a study of early T cells in non-severe SARS-CoV-2 infection. In the study overall: Sequencing of unsorted whole blood was done on bulk RNA, leaving chains unpaired. The study's findings and limits: There was a bias toward anti-spike CD8 responses in VDJdb matching, which missed private and CD4 specificities.

The germline CDR1 and CDR2 sequences are SGHTA and FQGNSA. CDR3 length: 14 residues. V lost 5 bases to trimming and J lost 2 bases, with 12 bases between them. The rearrangement links TRBV7-2 to TRBJ2-5, with D possibly being TRBD1 (6 bases). The sequence derives from an adult who was a healthcare worker with PCR-confirmed SARS-CoV-2 infection or an uninfected control (not recorded which). The sample comprised whole blood. The CDR3 nucleotides are TGTGCCAGCAGCAGGGACAATGGGCAAGAGACCCAGTACTTC. As protein: CASSRDNGQETQYF.